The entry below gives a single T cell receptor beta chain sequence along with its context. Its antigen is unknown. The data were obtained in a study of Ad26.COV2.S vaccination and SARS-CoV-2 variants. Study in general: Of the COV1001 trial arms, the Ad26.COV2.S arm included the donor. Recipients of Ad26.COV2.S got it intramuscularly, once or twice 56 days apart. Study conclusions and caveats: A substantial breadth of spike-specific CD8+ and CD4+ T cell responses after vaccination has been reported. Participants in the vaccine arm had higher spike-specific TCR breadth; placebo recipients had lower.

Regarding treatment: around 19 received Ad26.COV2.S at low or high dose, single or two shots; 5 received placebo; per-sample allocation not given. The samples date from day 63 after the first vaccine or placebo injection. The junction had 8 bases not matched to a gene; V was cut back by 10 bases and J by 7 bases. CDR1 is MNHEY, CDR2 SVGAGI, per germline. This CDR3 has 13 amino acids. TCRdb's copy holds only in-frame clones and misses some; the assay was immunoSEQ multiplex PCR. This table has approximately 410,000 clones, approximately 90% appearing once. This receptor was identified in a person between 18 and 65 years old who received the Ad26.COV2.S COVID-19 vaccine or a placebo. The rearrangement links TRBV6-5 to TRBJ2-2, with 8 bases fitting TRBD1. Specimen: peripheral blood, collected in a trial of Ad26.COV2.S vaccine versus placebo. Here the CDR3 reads CATIRGPGGELFF. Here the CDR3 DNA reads TGTGCCACGATCAGGGGGCCAGGCGGGGAGCTGTTTTTT.